This passage covers 3 T cell receptor beta chains from one sample sequenced in a study of shared clonotypes between healthy human individuals. The data were produced by immunoSEQ multiplex PCR, yet TCRdb's version contains in-frame clones alone and is incomplete. Of about 190,000 clones in the sample, 66% are singletons; the top ten hold about 10%. Input material: memory CD4+ T cells sorted from blood. Regarding subset: CD45RA-negative fraction. These TCRs come from a man aged 25 to 40 in good health.

This sequence joins TRBV7-9 and TRBJ1-5; D gene unclear. V lost 4 bases and J lost 1, with 8 bases in between. The CDR3 runs to 14 residues. Germline CDR1 SEHNR, CDR2 FQNEAQ (reference sequence). The CDR3, as DNA: TGTGCCAGCAGCTCCTTAAGAAGCAATCAGCCCCAGCATTTT. Translated: CASSSLRSNQPQHF.

The chain uses TRBV5-5 and TRBJ2-5, with 14 bases identical to TRBD2. Germline values: CDR1 SGHKS, CDR2 YYEKEE (reference sequence). The CDR3 loop spans 15 amino acids. J was trimmed by 5 bases and V by 7 bases; bases with no gene match: 7. CDR3 DNA sequence: TGTGCCAGCGGAGGGACTAGCGGGAGTCTTGAGACCCAGTACTTC. Its translation: CASGGTSGSLETQYF.

This rearrangement joins TRBV11-3 to TRBJ2-1, with 9 bases matching TRBD2. Losses at the gene ends were 3 bases for V and 7 bases for J; bases not matched to a gene: 7. This CDR3 is 15 amino acids long. Germline CDR1 and CDR2: SGHNT and YENEEA. The CDR3 DNA is TGTGCCAGCAGCTTCTTGGCGGGAGGGGATAATGAGCAGTTCTTC. This translates into CASSFLAGGDNEQFF.